This T cell receptor (beta chain) originates from a study of blood T cell repertoires in COVID-19. The protocol was immunoSEQ multiplex PCR, while the TCRdb copy is restricted to in-frame clones and leaves out a portion. Of approximately 100,000 clones detected, approximately 82% appear once; the ten largest clones hold 10%. The CDR3 is 15 amino acids. Looked up from germline, CDR1 is MNHEY and CDR2 is SVGAGI. Deletions cut 0 bases from V and 1 base from J, with 7 bases between. This chain connects TRBV6-5 to TRBJ1-3; weak D call: TRBD1 (5 bases). The clonotype originates from a man aged 65 to 79 with acute or convalescent COVID-19. The source material was peripheral blood. CDR3 nucleotide sequence: TGTGCCAGCAGTTACTCGAAGGGGTCTGGAAACACCATATATTTT. Translating it yields CASSYSKGSGNTIYF.